This T cell receptor beta chain was documented in a study of T cells after yellow fever vaccination. This CDR3 is built from 19 residues. V dropped 5 bases and J dropped 0; count of bases not matched to a gene: 12. Per the germline V gene, CDR1 is SGHVS and CDR2 is FNYEAQ. Template-switching 5'RACE yielded the TCR cDNA; a universal primer site and UMIs were added in the process. TCRdb re-analysed the 5' RACE reads in MiXCR, keeping a single row per CDR3 protein. Of about 340,000 distinct CDR3 sequences in the sample, approximately 9% are singletons; the top ten hold more than 15%. The chain carries TRBV7-6 and TRBJ2-2, with TRBD2 identical over 10 bases. This sample comprised PBMCs, obtained on the day of the first yellow fever vaccination. The source of this sequence is a man between 18 and 29 years old who received the YFV17D yellow fever vaccine. In DNA form, the CDR3 reads TGTGCCAGCAGCCCCTGGGCCCCCAGCGGGGGGGCGAACACCGGGGAGCTGTTTTTT. This translates into CASSPWAPSGGANTGELFF.